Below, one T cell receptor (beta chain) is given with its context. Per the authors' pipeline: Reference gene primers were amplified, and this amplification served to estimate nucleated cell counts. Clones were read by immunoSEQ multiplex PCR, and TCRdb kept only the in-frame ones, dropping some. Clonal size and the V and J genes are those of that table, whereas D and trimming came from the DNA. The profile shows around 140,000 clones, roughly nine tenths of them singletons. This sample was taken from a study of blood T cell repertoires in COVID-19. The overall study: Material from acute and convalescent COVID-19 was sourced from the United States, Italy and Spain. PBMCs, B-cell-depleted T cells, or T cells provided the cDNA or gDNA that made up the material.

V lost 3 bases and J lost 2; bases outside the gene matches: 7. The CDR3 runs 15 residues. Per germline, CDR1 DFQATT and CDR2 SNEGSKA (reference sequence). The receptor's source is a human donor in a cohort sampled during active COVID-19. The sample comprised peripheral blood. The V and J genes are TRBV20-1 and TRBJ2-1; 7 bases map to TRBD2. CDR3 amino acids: CSASWWTRTYNEQFF. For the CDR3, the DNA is TGCAGTGCTAGTTGGTGGACTAGAACCTACAATGAGCAGTTCTTC.